This T cell receptor beta chain was profiled in a study of blood T cell repertoires in COVID-19. Sequencing used immunoSEQ multiplex PCR; TCRdb keeps in-frame clones, though not all of them. The sample carries over 150,000 clones, 75% to 85% recorded once. The table lists this clone with a few counts. There are 15 residues in the CDR3. V lost 6 bases and J lost 2, with 14 bases in between. CDR1 MNHEY and CDR2 SVGAGI come from the germline V gene. This receptor was taken from a middle-aged man who had recovered from COVID-19. The chain employs TRBV6-5 and TRBJ1-5; D gene unclear. Sample: PBMCs or T cells enriched from blood (not recorded which). The CDR3 reads CASRRQGSGNQPQHF. The CDR3, as DNA: TGTGCCAGCAGACGTCAAGGTAGCGGCAATCAGCCCCAGCATTTT.